Listed here is a single T cell receptor (beta chain). The data stem from a study of technical replicates of blood from a handful of donors. Only in-frame clones appear in the TCRdb table, and some are missing; sequencing was by immunoSEQ multiplex PCR. The table shows tens of thousands of clones, with about 95% occurring only once. The clonotype originates from a human donor in good health. Some clones in this sample may be carry-over from other donors' samples. Sequenced input: PBMCs.

CDR3 residues: CASSLDSKTGRYGYTF. The CDR3 DNA follows: TGTGCCAGCAGCTTAGACTCGAAAACCGGTCGCTATGGCTACACCTTC. This sequence joins TRBV7-2 and TRBJ1-2, with D uncertain. V lost 1 base and J 4 bases, leaving 16 bases between the germline ends. This CDR3 spans 16 amino acids. Germline CDR1 reads SGHTA; CDR2 reads FQGNSA.